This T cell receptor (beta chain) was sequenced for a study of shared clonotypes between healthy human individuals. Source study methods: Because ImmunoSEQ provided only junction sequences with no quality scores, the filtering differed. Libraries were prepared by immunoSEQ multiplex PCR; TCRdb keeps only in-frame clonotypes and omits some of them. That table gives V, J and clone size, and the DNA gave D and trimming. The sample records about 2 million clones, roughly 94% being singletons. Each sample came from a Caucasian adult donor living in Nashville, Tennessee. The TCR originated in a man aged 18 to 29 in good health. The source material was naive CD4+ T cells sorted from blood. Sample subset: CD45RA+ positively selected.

CDR3 in DNA: TGTGCCAGCAGTAAACAGGGGTCCCGGAATTCACCCCTCCACTTT. Protein product: CASSKQGSRNSPLHF. The J gene is TRBJ1-6, the V gene TRBV6-5, with 7 nucleotides matching TRBD1. Trimming cost V 5 bases and J 7 bases; bases outside gene matches: 8. Germline V gives CDR1 MNHEY, CDR2 SVGAGI. The CDR3 sequence is 15 residues long.